Listed here are 3 T cell receptor beta chains from one sample, sequenced in a study of T cell changes during pregnancy in multiple sclerosis. TCRdb keeps only in-frame clones here, not all; method: immunoSEQ multiplex PCR. The sample includes tens of thousands of clones, about 88% of them seen just once. The source was CD8+ T cells from peripheral blood mononuclear cells, collected after pregnancy. Receptor source: a female donor with multiple sclerosis, enrolled in a pregnancy study.

V is TRBV5-6 and J is TRBJ1-2; 7 bases line up with TRBD1. The CDR3 has 17 residues. The ends lost 2 bases at V and 4 bases at J; junction bases unmatched: 14. Germline CDR1 reads SGHDT; CDR2 reads YYEEEE. The CDR3 sequence is CASSFPLIGTESYGYTF. The CDR3 DNA is TGTGCCAGCAGCTTTCCGTTGATCGGGACAGAAAGCTATGGCTACACCTTC. The complete variable domain, with remaining parts taken from reference TRBV5-6 and TRBJ1-2, reads DAGVTQSPTHLIKTRGQQVTLRCSPKSGHDTVSWYQQALGQGPQFIFQYYEEEERQRGNFPDRFSGHQFPNYSSELNVNALLLGDSALYLCASSFPLIGTESYGYTFGSGTRLTVV.

The chain's CDR3 is CASSRRLAGVETQYF. CDR3 sequence (DNA): TGTGCCAGCAGCAGGAGACTAGCGGGAGTTGAGACCCAGTACTTC. The genes are TRBV5-4 and TRBJ2-5, with TRBD2 matching over 12 bases. The germline V gene has CDR1 SGHNT and CDR2 YYREEE (reference sequence). This CDR3 is built from 15 residues. J gave up 5 bases and V 4 bases, and 6 bases lay outside the gene matches.

The chain couples TRBV6-4 to TRBJ2-3; TRBD2 matches 15 bases. The V segment lost 6 bases and the J segment 4 bases; nucleotides outside the gene matches: 11. Germline CDR1 and CDR2: MRHNA and SNTAGT. CDR3 length: 18 residues. The CDR3 spells CASSGLAGGPMGSDTQYF. The CDR3 region has the DNA TGTGCCAGCAGCGGACTAGCGGGAGGGCCGATGGGGTCAGATACGCAGTATTTT.